Presented here are 27 T cell receptor beta chains from one specimen sequenced in a study of cytomegalovirus exposure and HLA in healthy donors. This PCR relied on a set of 60 Vbeta primers and 13 Jbeta primers. The assay was immunoSEQ multiplex PCR, and TCRdb's table has in-frame clones only and misses some. The sample has more than 150,000 clones; 82% are singletons. Input material: PBMCs. The source of these receptors is a man aged 35 to 55 in good health and CMV-seronegative.

The genes are TRBV7-2 and TRBJ2-2; a possible D gene is TRBD1 (6 bases). The germline V and J ends were trimmed by 5 bases and 4 bases, with 11 bases remaining between them. This CDR3 has 14 amino acids. From germline, CDR1 is SGHTA and CDR2 FQGNSA. In DNA, the CDR3 is TGTGCCAGCAGCCCCCAGGGGTTCACCGGGGAGCTGTTTTTT. Translation gives CASSPQGFTGELFF.

The V call is TRBV28, the J call TRBJ2-7, with 11 nucleotides matching TRBD2. The trim removed 2 bases at V and 0 bases at J, leaving 9 bases unmatched. This CDR3 is built from 18 residues. The germline V gene encodes CDR1 MDHEN and CDR2 SYDVKM. CDR3 bases: TGTGCCAGCAGTTTACCTCCGGGACTAGCGGACAGCTCCTACGAGCAGTACTTC. Amino acid sequence: CASSLPPGLADSSYEQYF.

The chain carries TRBV30 and TRBJ1-4, with unresolved D. The CDR3 is 13 amino acids. Germline loops: CDR1 GTSNPN, CDR2 SVGIG (reference sequence). CDR3 nucleotide sequence: TGTGCTACAGAGATATCAACTAATGAAAAACTGTTTTTT. Translating it yields CATEISTNEKLFF.

The V and J genes are TRBV29-1 and TRBJ2-1, with D perhaps matching TRBD1 (5 bases). V gave up 6 bases and J gave up 0 bases, with 9 bases separating them. This CDR3 comprises 13 residues. Germline CDR1 and CDR2: SQVTM and ANQGSEA. The CDR3, as DNA: TGCAGCGTGAGAAGGGGCTCCTACAATGAGCAGTTCTTC. Its protein product is CSVRRGSYNEQFF.

This clone was picked up one time. The gene calls are TRBV5-4 and TRBJ1-1, with a tentative D call TRBD1 (5 bases). Germline loops: CDR1 SGHNT, CDR2 YYREEE (reference sequence). There are 14 residues in the CDR3. V gave up 2 bases and J gave up 1 base, with 9 bases separating them. The CDR3 sequence is CASSLGGQNTEAFF. In nucleotides, the CDR3 is TGTGCCAGCAGCTTAGGTGGACAGAACACTGAAGCTTTCTTT.

This clone was seen more than once but under ten times. V is TRBV11-2 and J is TRBJ2-7, with 11 bases matching TRBD2. CDR3 length: 15 residues. Trimming cost V 5 bases and J 1 base; bases outside gene matches: 4. Germline lookup yields CDR1 SGHAT and CDR2 FQNNGV. The CDR3 region is CASSRTSGRSYEQYF. CDR3 sequence (DNA): TGTGCCAGCAGCCGGACTAGCGGGCGATCCTACGAGCAGTACTTC.

The gene calls are TRBV4-3 and TRBJ1-5, with TRBD1 matching over 7 bases. The V and J ends lost 6 bases and 8 bases, in that order; junction bases with no gene match: 13. Per the germline V gene, CDR1 is LGHNA and CDR2 is YSLEER. The CDR3 is made up of 15 amino acids. The CDR3 sequence: CASSLTTGRIEPQHF. The CDR3 nucleotides are TGCGCCAGCAGTTTAACGACAGGGAGGATCGAGCCCCAGCATTTT.

This clone was seen a single time. The V gene is TRBV10-1, the J gene TRBJ2-1, with 9 bases identical to TRBD2. V lost 4 bases and J lost 0; bases outside the gene matches: 7. The CDR3 spans 17 residues. From germline, CDR1 is WNHNN and CDR2 SYGVQD (reference sequence). The CDR3 coding sequence is TGCGCCAGCAGTGTGGGGACTAGCCCAAGCTCCTACAATGAGCAGTTCTTC. Residues: CASSVGTSPSSYNEQFF.

The gene calls are TRBV4-1 and TRBJ2-1; 7 nucleotides line up with TRBD1. Germline V CDR1 and CDR2: MGHRA, YSYEKL. There are 14 residues in the CDR3. J lost 5 bases, V lost 1 base, and 2 bases had no gene match. CDR3 residues: CASSQGGQDNEQFF. The CDR3 coding sequence is TGCGCCAGCAGCCAAGGAGGACAGGACAATGAGCAGTTCTTC.

This chain joins TRBV7-8 and TRBJ2-7; TRBD1 aligns across 8 bases. Trimming took 1 base from V and 1 from J; bases not matched to a gene: 18. Germline assignment: CDR1 SGHVS and CDR2 FQNEAQ. The CDR3 loop spans 20 amino acids. The DNA of the CDR3 is TGTGCCAGCAGCTTAGACTTTTCGGTTTTTTTGGGACAGGCTTCCTACGAGCAGTACTTC. Translated: CASSLDFSVFLGQASYEQYF.

In this sample, this clone turned up once. The rearrangement links TRBV5-1 to TRBJ2-7, with 9 bases matching TRBD1. J lost 4 bases, V lost 0 bases, and 8 bases had no gene match. The germline CDR1 and CDR2 sequences are SGHRS and YFSETQ. This CDR3 comprises 16 residues. Here the CDR3 reads CASSLAAGTGFYEQYF. The CDR3 coding sequence is TGCGCCAGCAGCTTGGCCGCCGGGACAGGGTTTTACGAGCAGTACTTC.

This rearrangement joins TRBV2 to TRBJ1-1, with 8 bases identical to TRBD1. Trimming took 4 bases from V and 1 from J; bases not matched to a gene: 2. The CDR3 totals 14 residues. The germline V gene encodes CDR1 SNHLY and CDR2 FYNNEI. The CDR3 DNA reads as TGTGCCAGCAGTGGGACAGGGCAGAACACTGAAGCTTTCTTT. It translates to CASSGTGQNTEAFF.

The chain employs TRBV27 and TRBJ2-1; D remains ambiguous. This CDR3 has 12 residues. Looked up from germline, CDR1 is MNHEY and CDR2 is SMNVEV (reference sequence). V dropped 3 bases and J dropped 5 bases, with 5 bases sitting between them. CDR3 DNA sequence: TGTGCCAGCAGTTTTGAGGACAATGAGCAGTTCTTC. It translates to CASSFEDNEQFF.

The CDR3 region is CSVGGQGLGNIQYF. The CDR3 coding sequence is TGCAGCGTGGGGGGGCAGGGGCTGGGAAACATTCAGTACTTC. V usage is TRBV29-1 and J usage is TRBJ2-4, with D perhaps matching TRBD2 (7 bases). The CDR3 is 14 residues long. Germline-derived CDR1 and CDR2 are SQVTM and ANQGSEA. Between the trimmed V and J ends, which lost 6 bases and 6 bases, there was a span of 18 bases.

The chain joins TRBV4-2 to TRBJ2-2; the D gene is possibly TRBD1 (5 bases). This CDR3 has 14 residues. Germline loops: CDR1 LGHNA, CDR2 YNFKEQ. Trimming cost V 4 bases and J 7 bases, with 13 bases left between them. CDR3 sequence: CASSPIPRDGELFF. The DNA for the CDR3 is TGTGCCAGCAGCCCAATACCCAGGGACGGGGAGCTGTTTTTT.

The chain combines TRBV7-9 with TRBJ2-5; 9 positions match TRBD2. V was clipped by 5 bases and J by 5 bases; unmatched bases: 6. This CDR3 spans 14 amino acids. Germline V gene lookup returns CDR1 SEHNR and CDR2 FQNEAQ (reference sequence). CDR3 region: CASSPRSGRETQYF. The CDR3 DNA reads TGTGCCAGCAGCCCACGGAGCGGGAGGGAGACCCAGTACTTC. The whole variable domain, filled in from reference TRBV7-9 and TRBJ2-5, reads DTGVSQNPRHKITKRGQNVTFRCDPISEHNRLYWYRQTLGQGPEFLTYFQNEAQLEKSRLLSDRFSAERPKGSFSTLEIQRTEQGDSAMYLCASSPRSGRETQYFGPGTRLLVL.

Notes on this clone: The junction departs from germline at one end; a sequencing error may be responsible. V usage is TRBV6-5 and J usage is TRBJ1-2, with 8 bases identical to TRBD1. This CDR3 spans 13 amino acids. Germline CDR1 MNHEY, CDR2 SVGAGI. This CDR3 is CASSYSGQGSSAF. CDR3 DNA: TGTGCCAGCAGTTACTCTGGACAGGGCTCTAGCGCCTTC.

This chain joins TRBV11-3 and TRBJ1-4; TRBD1 agrees at 7 bases. The CDR3 spans 16 residues. V dropped 5 bases and J dropped 0; count of bases not matched to a gene: 6. Germline V CDR1 and CDR2: SGHNT, YENEEA. DNA of the CDR3: TGTGCCAGCAGCCTAGGACAGGTTGCAACTAATGAAAAACTGTTTTTT. Encoded protein: CASSLGQVATNEKLFF.

This chain joins TRBV7-3 and TRBJ2-1; TRBD2 matches 10 bases. The CDR3 extends over 18 amino acids. The germline V gene encodes CDR1 SGHTA and CDR2 FQGTGA. Unmatched junction bases numbered 9, after V lost 1 base and J lost 3 bases. This chain's CDR3 is CASSLILSSGGRYNEQFF. The CDR3 region has the DNA TGTGCCAGCAGCTTAATCTTGTCTAGCGGGGGCCGCTACAATGAGCAGTTCTTC.

The chain has TRBV5-4 and TRBJ2-2; TRBD2 matches at 10 bases. Trimming cost V 0 bases and J 6 bases; bases outside gene matches: 8. The CDR3 runs 17 residues. CDR1 and CDR2 (germline): SGHNT, YYREEE (reference sequence). CDR3 DNA sequence: TGTGCCAGCAGCTTGGGGGGGCTAGCGGGAGCAGCCGGGGAGCTGTTTTTT. It codes for CASSLGGLAGAAGELFF.

This chain uses TRBV28 with TRBJ1-5; no definite D call. The V end was cut by 7 bases, the J end by 5 bases, with 12 bases between. Looked up from germline, CDR1 is MDHEN and CDR2 is SYDVKM. This CDR3 contains 13 residues. The CDR3 nucleotides read TGTGCCAGCACTAGGAGGGTAGATCAGCCCCAGCATTTT. This codes for CASTRRVDQPQHF.

This clone has a single count. The chain carries TRBV7-8 and TRBJ1-5; weak D call: TRBD1 (5 bases). V lost 5 bases, J lost 0 bases, and 11 bases lay in between. The CDR3 loop spans 15 amino acids. Germline V CDR1 and CDR2: SGHVS, FQNEAQ. CDR3 amino acids: CASSRGEYSNQPQHF. CDR3 nucleotides: TGTGCCAGCAGCCGGGGGGAGTATAGCAATCAGCCCCAGCATTTT. Complete variable domain (other parts from reference TRBV7-8 and TRBJ1-5): GAGVSQSPRYKVAKRGQDVALRCDPISGHVSLFWYQQALGQGPEFLTYFQNEAQLDKSGLPSDRFFAERPEGSVSTLKIQRTQQEDSAVYLCASSRGEYSNQPQHFGDGTRLSIL.

This chain joins TRBV30 and TRBJ2-2; D is possibly TRBD1 (6 bases). With 0 bases removed from V and 1 base from J, the gap between germline ends came to 9 bases. Germline V gene data show CDR1 as GTSNPN and CDR2 as SVGIG (reference sequence). The CDR3 extends over 15 amino acids. The CDR3 nucleotides are TGTGCCTGGAGTGTCAGGGGTTTGAACACCGGGGAGCTGTTTTTT. It codes for CAWSVRGLNTGELFF.

J is TRBJ2-1 and V is TRBV11-3, with TRBD1 identical over 11 bases. Germline V gene sequence: CDR1 SGHNT, CDR2 YENEEA. V dropped 5 bases and J dropped 9; count of bases not matched to a gene: 6. The CDR3 is 14 residues long. The CDR3 region has the DNA TGTGCCAGCAGCGCCCGGACAGGGGGCCTTGAGCAGTTCTTC. Its translation: CASSARTGGLEQFF.

The rearrangement uses TRBV4-3 and TRBJ2-1, with D unresolved. This CDR3 contains 16 residues. Trimming took 0 bases from V and 3 from J, leaving 12 bases between them. Germline loops: CDR1 LGHNA, CDR2 YSLEER. As DNA, the CDR3 is TGCGCCAGCAGCCAAGAAGAGCTCGCTGGCTACAATGAGCAGTTCTTC. It translates to CASSQEELAGYNEQFF.

The CDR3 sequence is CASSLELGLWNSPLHF. In DNA form, the CDR3 reads TGTGCCAGCAGCTTAGAATTGGGGCTTTGGAATTCACCCCTCCACTTT. The J gene is TRBJ1-6, the V gene TRBV7-2; TRBD1 is a possible D gene (5 bases). V dropped 1 base and J dropped 7 bases, with 14 bases sitting between them. The CDR3 is made up of 16 amino acids. Germline values: CDR1 SGHTA, CDR2 FQGNSA.

The chain has TRBV6-5 and TRBJ1-5; 7 positions agree with TRBD1. CDR3 size: 12 residues. The junction had 7 bases not matched to a gene; V was cut back by 4 bases and J by 13 bases. Per the germline V gene, CDR1 is MNHEY and CDR2 is SVGAGI. The CDR3 DNA reads as TGTGCCAGCAGTTCCGCGACAGGGAGTCAGCATTTT. It specifies CASSSATGSQHF.